This passage covers 8 T cell receptor beta chains from one sample sequenced in a study of identical twins. TCRdb recomputed calls from the 5' RACE reads with MiXCR, one row per CDR3 protein. This table holds about 260,000 distinct CDR3 sequences, approximately 7% found once. This sample was also put to use in a study of yellow fever vaccine responses in identical twins.

The sequenced sample was memory (CD45RO+) T cells sorted from blood. The receptors derive from a woman aged 18-35 years in good health.

This sequence joins TRBV10-3 and TRBJ2-1; possible D gene TRBD2, 6 bases. The germline V and J ends were trimmed by 11 bases and 6 bases, with 23 bases remaining between them. This CDR3 has 15 amino acids. Germline lookup yields CDR1 ENHRY and CDR2 SYGVKD. The CDR3 DNA reads as TGTGCCCTCCGGCCGAGTCGGCGGGAAGGCAATGAGCAGTTCTTC. Translation gives CALRPSRREGNEQFF.

This clonotype was detected ten times or more. This rearrangement joins TRBV12-3 or TRBV12-4 to TRBJ1-3; D is uncertain. V was clipped by 1 base and J by 0 bases, with 4 bases between them. The CDR3 totals 14 residues. In DNA, the CDR3 is TGTGCCAGCAGTTTAGGTTACTCTGGAAACACCATATATTTT. It encodes CASSLGYSGNTIYF.

This clonotype has just one count. The chain joins TRBV11-2 to TRBJ2-2; tentatively, D is TRBD1 or TRBD2 (6 bases each). The CDR3 length is 15 residues. The germline V gene has CDR1 SGHAT and CDR2 FQNNGV. Trimming removed 6 bases from V and 2 bases from J, with 13 bases in between. CDR3 bases: TGTGCCAGCAGACGGGGGCTGGCCAACACCGGGGAGCTGTTTTTT. Its translation: CASRRGLANTGELFF. Variable domain in full (rest from reference TRBV11-2 and TRBJ2-2): EAGVAQSPRYKIIEKRQSVAFWCNPISGHATLYWYQQILGQGPKLLIQFQNNGVVDDSQLPKDRFSAERLKGVDSTLKIQPAKLEDSAVYLCASRRGLANTGELFFGEGSRLTVL.

The CDR3 protein is CSAQLANGYNEQFF. DNA of the CDR3: TGCAGTGCTCAACTAGCGAATGGATACAATGAGCAGTTCTTC. The V gene is TRBV20-1, the J gene TRBJ2-1; 7 nucleotides align to TRBD2. V shed 5 bases and J 4 bases; nucleotides not matched to a gene: 8. This CDR3 is 14 amino acids long. Germline CDR1 reads DFQATT; CDR2 reads SNEGSKA (reference sequence).

The rearrangement uses TRBV28 and TRBJ1-2; 7 nucleotides align to TRBD1. The CDR3 runs 14 residues. V trimming: 5 bases; J trimming: 8 bases; junction bases outside the gene matches: 11. From germline, CDR1 is MDHEN and CDR2 SYDVKM. DNA of the CDR3: TGTGCCAGCAGTCGGCCGACAGGGCCATTCGGCTACACCTTC. Its translation: CASSRPTGPFGYTF.

Only a few counts were recorded for this clonotype. CDR3: CASRDLQGFEQYV. Here the CDR3 DNA reads TGTGCCAGCAGGGACTTACAGGGTTTCGAGCAGTACGTC. The chain joins TRBV2 to TRBJ2-7; D perhaps matches TRBD1 (6 bases). Germline values: CDR1 SNHLY, CDR2 FYNNEI. V lost 6 bases and J lost 6, with 15 bases in between. This CDR3 comprises 13 residues.

This clonotype was counted a few times. The gene calls are TRBV19 and TRBJ2-5, with 8 bases aligning to TRBD2. The CDR3 contains 13 residues. V lost 5 bases to trimming and J lost 9 bases; unmatched junction nucleotides: 8. Germline V gene sequence: CDR1 LNHDA, CDR2 SQIVND (reference sequence). The CDR3 protein is CASSELAGLSQYF. Here the CDR3 DNA reads TGTGCCAGTAGTGAGCTAGCGGGCTTGTCCCAGTACTTC.

The genes are TRBV7-2 and TRBJ2-5; D uncertain. Trimming pared 5 bases from V and 5 bases from J, leaving 15 bases between. The CDR3 runs to 14 residues. CDR1 and CDR2 from the germline V gene are SGHTA and FQGNSA. The CDR3 reads CASSPRNVGETQYF. Written as DNA, the CDR3 is TGTGCCAGCAGCCCCAGGAATGTGGGTGAGACCCAGTACTTC. The variable domain in full, completed from reference TRBV7-2 and TRBJ2-5, reads GAGVSQSPSNKVTEKGKDVELRCDPISGHTALYWYRQSLGQGLEFLIYFQGNSAPDKSGLPSDRFSAERTGGSVSTLTIQRTQQEDSAVYLCASSPRNVGETQYFGPGTRLLVL.